This T cell receptor beta chain comes out of a study of regulatory T cells in long-lasting Graves disease. Study-wide results and limits: Public clonotype sharing was higher in persistent than newly diagnosed patients.

HTBI primers from iRepertoire and Arm-PCR of CDR3 regions yielded the TCR beta libraries. One entry per CDR3 protein, called by TCRdb with MiXCR from the multiplex PCR reads. The sample holds around 460,000 distinct CDR3 sequences, 20% to 25% seen once. On this clonotype itself: Antigen specificity is unknown.

Time point given: persistent/refractory GD, antithyroid drugs over 5 years with positive TRAb. PBMC RNA was the source of the TCR library. V was shortened by 4 bases and J by 5 bases, with 14 bases between the two germline ends. Germline V CDR1 and CDR2: GTSNPN, SVGIG (reference sequence). This CDR3 is 13 amino acids long. The rearrangement uses TRBV30 and TRBJ2-5; D tentatively fits TRBD1 or TRBD2 (5 bases each). The sample here was peripheral blood mononuclear cells (PBMCs), taken when the disease was refractory, from a patient treated with antithyroid drugs. This TCR came from a female donor with Graves disease. In DNA form, the CDR3 reads TGTGCCTGGACGGAGAGGGGCCGGGAGACCCAGTACTTC. Its protein product is CAWTERGRETQYF.